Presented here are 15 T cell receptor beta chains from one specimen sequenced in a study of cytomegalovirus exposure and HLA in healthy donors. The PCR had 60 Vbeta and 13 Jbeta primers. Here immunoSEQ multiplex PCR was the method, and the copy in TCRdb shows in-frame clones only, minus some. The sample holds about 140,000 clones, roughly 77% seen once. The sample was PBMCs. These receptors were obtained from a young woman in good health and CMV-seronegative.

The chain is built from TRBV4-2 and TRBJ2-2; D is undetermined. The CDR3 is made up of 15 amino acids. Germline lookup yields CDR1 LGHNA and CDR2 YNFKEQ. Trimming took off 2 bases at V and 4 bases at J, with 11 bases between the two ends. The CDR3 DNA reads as TGTGCCAGCAGCCAAAATTGGCCTTCCACCGGGGAGCTGTTTTTT. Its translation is CASSQNWPSTGELFF.

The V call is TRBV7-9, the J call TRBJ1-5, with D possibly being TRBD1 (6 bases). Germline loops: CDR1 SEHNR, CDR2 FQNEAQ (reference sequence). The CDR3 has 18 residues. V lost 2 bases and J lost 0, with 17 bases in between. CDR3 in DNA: TGTGCCAGCAGCTTAAACACACAGGGCTCCCATAGCAATCAGCCCCAGCATTTT. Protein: CASSLNTQGSHSNQPQHF.

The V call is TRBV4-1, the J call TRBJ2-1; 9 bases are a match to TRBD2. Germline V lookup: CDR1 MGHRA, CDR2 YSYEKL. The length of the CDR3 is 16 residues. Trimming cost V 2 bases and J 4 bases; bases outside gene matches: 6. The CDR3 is CASSQKTSGPYNEQFF. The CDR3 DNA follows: TGCGCCAGCAGCCAAAAAACTAGCGGGCCTTACAATGAGCAGTTCTTC.

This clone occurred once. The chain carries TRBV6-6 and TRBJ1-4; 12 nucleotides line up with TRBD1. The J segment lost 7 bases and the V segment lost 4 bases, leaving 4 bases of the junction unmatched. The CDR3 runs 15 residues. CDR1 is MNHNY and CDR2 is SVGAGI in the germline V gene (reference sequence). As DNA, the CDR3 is TGTGCCAGCAGTTCGGGACAGGGGGCGCGTGAAAAACTGTTTTTT. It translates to CASSSGQGAREKLFF.

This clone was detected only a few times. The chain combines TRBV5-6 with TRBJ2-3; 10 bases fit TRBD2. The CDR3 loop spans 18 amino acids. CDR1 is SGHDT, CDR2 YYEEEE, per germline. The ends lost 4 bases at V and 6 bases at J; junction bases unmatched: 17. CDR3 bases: TGTGCCAGCAGCCCCAAACCCGGGACTAGCGAGCATTCGGATACGCAGTATTTT. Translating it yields CASSPKPGTSEHSDTQYF.

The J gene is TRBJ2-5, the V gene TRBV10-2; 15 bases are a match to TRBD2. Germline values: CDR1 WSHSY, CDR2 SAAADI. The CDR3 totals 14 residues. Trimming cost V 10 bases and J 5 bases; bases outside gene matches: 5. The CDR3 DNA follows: TGCGCCACCGGGACTAGCGGGGGGTTGGAGACCCAGTACTTC. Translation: CATGTSGGLETQYF.

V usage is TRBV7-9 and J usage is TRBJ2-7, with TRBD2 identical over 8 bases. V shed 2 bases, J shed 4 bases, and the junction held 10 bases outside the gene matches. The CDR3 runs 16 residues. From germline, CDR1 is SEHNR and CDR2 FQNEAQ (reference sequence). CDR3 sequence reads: CASSLLVGGRMYEQYF. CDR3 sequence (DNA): TGTGCCAGCAGCTTACTGGTGGGCGGGAGGATGTACGAGCAGTACTTC.

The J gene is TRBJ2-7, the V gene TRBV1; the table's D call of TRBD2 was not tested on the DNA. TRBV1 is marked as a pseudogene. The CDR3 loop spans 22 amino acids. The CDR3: CTSSQVLSSGASGRAGPYEQYF. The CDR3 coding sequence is TGCACCAGCAGCCAAGTCCTTTCATCCGGGGCTAGCGGGAGGGCCGGTCCCTACGAGCAGTACTTC.

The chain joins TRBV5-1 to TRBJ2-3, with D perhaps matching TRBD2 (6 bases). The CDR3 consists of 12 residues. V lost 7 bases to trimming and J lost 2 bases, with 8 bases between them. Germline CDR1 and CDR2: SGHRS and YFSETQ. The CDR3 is CASGGSTDTQYF. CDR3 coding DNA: TGCGCCAGCGGGGGGTCCACAGATACGCAGTATTTT.

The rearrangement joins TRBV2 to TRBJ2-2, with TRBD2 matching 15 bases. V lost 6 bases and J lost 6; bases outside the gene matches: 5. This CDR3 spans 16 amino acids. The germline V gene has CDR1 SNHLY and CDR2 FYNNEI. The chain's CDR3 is CASRRTSGGGAGELFF. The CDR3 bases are TGTGCCAGCAGACGGACTAGCGGGGGGGGCGCCGGGGAGCTGTTTTTT.

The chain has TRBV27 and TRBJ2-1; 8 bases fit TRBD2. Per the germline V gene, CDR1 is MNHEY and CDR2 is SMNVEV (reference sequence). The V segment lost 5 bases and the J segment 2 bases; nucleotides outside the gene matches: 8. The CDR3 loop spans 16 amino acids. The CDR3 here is CASSPFREGPYNEQFF. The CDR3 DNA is TGTGCCAGCAGTCCTTTCCGGGAGGGCCCCTACAATGAGCAGTTCTTC.

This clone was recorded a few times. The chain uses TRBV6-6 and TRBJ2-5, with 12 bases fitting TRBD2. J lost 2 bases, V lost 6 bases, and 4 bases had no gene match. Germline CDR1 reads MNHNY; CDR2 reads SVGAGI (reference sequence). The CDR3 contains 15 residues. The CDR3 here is CASRRLAGAQETQYF. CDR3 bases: TGTGCCAGCAGACGACTAGCGGGGGCTCAAGAGACCCAGTACTTC.

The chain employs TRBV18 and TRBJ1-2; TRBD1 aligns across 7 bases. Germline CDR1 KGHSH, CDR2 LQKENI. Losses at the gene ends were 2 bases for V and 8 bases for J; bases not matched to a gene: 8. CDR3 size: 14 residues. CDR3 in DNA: TGTGCCAGCTCACCAAGAGGGGGCGAGGGCGGCTACACCTTC. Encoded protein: CASSPRGGEGGYTF.

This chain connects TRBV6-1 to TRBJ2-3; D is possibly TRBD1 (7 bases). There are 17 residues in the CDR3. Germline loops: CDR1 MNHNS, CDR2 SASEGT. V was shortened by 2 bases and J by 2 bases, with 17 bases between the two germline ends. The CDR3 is CASSEQVAGGLTDTQYF. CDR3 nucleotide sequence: TGTGCCAGCAGTGAACAGGTGGCAGGGGGACTCACAGATACGCAGTATTTT.

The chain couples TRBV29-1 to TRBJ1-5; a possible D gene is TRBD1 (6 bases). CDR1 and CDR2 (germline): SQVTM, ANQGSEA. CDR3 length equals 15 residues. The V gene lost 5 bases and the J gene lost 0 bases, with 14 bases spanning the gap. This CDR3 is CSVRRDNYSNQPQHF. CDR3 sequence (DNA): TGCAGCGTTCGTCGGGACAACTATAGCAATCAGCCCCAGCATTTT.